A single sample gave rise to the 20 T cell receptor beta chains below, sequenced in a study of shared clonotypes between healthy human individuals. Assay used: immunoSEQ multiplex PCR; TCRdb lists only in-frame clones, some missing. Here the sample spans roughly 2.4 million clones, roughly 95% being singletons. Sequenced input: naive CD4+ T cells sorted from blood. Regarding subset: CD45RA+ positively selected. The receptor set was obtained from a man younger than 35 in good health.

This chain connects TRBV6-5 to TRBJ2-1; D might be TRBD2 (6 bases). V was pared by 3 bases and J by 12 bases, with 24 bases between. Looked up from germline, CDR1 is MNHEY and CDR2 is SVGAGI. The CDR3 is 16 residues long. The CDR3: CASSYSDAGPRTGQFF. The CDR3 region has the DNA TGTGCCAGCAGTTATTCCGACGCGGGACCTCGAACTGGGCAGTTCTTC.

This clone was counted once. CDR3 loop: CASSLTGGKETQYF. CDR3 nucleotides: TGTGCCAGCAGCCTGACAGGGGGGAAAGAGACCCAGTACTTC. The rearrangement links TRBV7-8 to TRBJ2-5, with 9 bases lining up with TRBD1. Trimming took 5 bases from V and 3 from J; bases not matched to a gene: 4. CDR1 SGHVS and CDR2 FQNEAQ come from the germline V gene. The CDR3 length is 14 residues.

Here the CDR3 reads CASSPGSGVWSADTQYF. CDR3 DNA: TGTGCCAGCAGCCCCGGGAGCGGGGTATGGTCCGCAGATACGCAGTATTTT. The chain combines TRBV9 with TRBJ2-3, with 7 bases aligning to TRBD2. Unmatched junction bases numbered 15, after V lost 4 bases and J lost 4 bases. The CDR3 extends over 17 amino acids. Germline lookup yields CDR1 SGDLS and CDR2 YYNGEE.

Points on this clone: Other DNA sequences in this sample translate to the same CDR3. CDR3 residues: CASSMGTDTQYF. The CDR3 DNA reads as TGTGCCAGTAGTATGGGGACAGATACGCAGTATTTT. The chain carries TRBV19 and TRBJ2-3; no firm D call. Trimming stripped 3 bases from V and 3 bases from J, with 4 bases between. This CDR3 spans 12 amino acids. Germline V gene sequence: CDR1 LNHDA, CDR2 SQIVND (reference sequence).

V gene TRBV7-6 combines with J gene TRBJ2-5, with D maybe TRBD2 (6 bases). Trimming removed 8 bases at V and 1 base at J, with 8 bases between. This CDR3 has 12 amino acids. Germline V CDR1 and CDR2: SGHVS, FNYEAQ. CDR3 in amino acids: CASLSGQETQYF. The CDR3 bases are TGTGCCAGCCTTAGCGGCCAAGAGACCCAGTACTTC.

Concerning this clone itself: Other DNA sequences within the sample encode an identical CDR3. V is TRBV18 and J is TRBJ1-6; tentative D call: TRBD1 (5 bases). The CDR3 consists of 14 residues. The V and J ends lost 2 bases and 7 bases respectively, with 9 bases between them. CDR1 and CDR2 from the germline V gene are KGHSH and LQKENI. CDR3 in amino acids: CASSPAGDNSPLHF. In nucleotides, the CDR3 is TGTGCCAGCTCACCAGCCGGGGACAATTCACCCCTCCACTTT. The full variable domain, rest sourced from reference TRBV18 and TRBJ1-6, is NAGVMQNPRHLVRRRGQEARLRCSPMKGHSHVYWYRQLPEEGLKFMVYLQKENIIDESGMPKERFSAEFPKEGPSILRIQQVVRGDSAAYFCASSPAGDNSPLHFGNGTRLTVT.

This chain links TRBV18 with TRBJ1-1, with a tentative D call TRBD1 (5 bases). Germline loops: CDR1 KGHSH, CDR2 LQKENI. The length of the CDR3 is 13 residues. V lost 2 bases to trimming and J lost 10 bases, with 14 bases between them. CDR3 protein: CASSPESGLSAFF. The CDR3 nucleotides read TGTGCCAGCTCACCAGAGTCGGGGCTGTCAGCTTTCTTT.

The chain uses TRBV6-5 and TRBJ2-6; D is possibly TRBD1 (6 bases). CDR1 is MNHEY, CDR2 SVGAGI, per germline. V lost 2 bases and J 2 bases, leaving 7 bases between the germline ends. The CDR3 contains 15 residues. Here the CDR3 DNA reads TGTGCCAGCAGTTACAGGGACACTGGGGCCAACGTCCTGACTTTC. Translating gives CASSYRDTGANVLTF.

This clone was detected only once. The rearrangement links TRBV21-1 to TRBJ1-2; no check of the table's D call, TRBD1, against the DNA was made. TRBV21-1 is classified as a pseudogene. The CDR3 consists of 14 residues. CDR3: CASSKSEQSYGYTF. The CDR3 DNA follows: TGTGCCAGCAGCAAATCGGAACAGAGCTATGGCTACACCTTC.

This rearrangement joins TRBV4-3 to TRBJ2-3; 11 bases line up with TRBD2. Losses at the gene ends were 0 bases for V and 6 bases for J; bases not matched to a gene: 11. From germline, CDR1 is LGHNA and CDR2 YSLEER. The CDR3 runs 18 residues. CDR3 in DNA: TGCGCCAGCAGCCAAGATCGACTAGCGGGAAGAGCAACGGATACGCAGTATTTT. Protein: CASSQDRLAGRATDTQYF.

The V call is TRBV19, the J call TRBJ2-5; D gene uncertain. The CDR3 consists of 12 residues. Germline V gene sequence: CDR1 LNHDA, CDR2 SQIVND (reference sequence). Trimming cost V 7 bases and J 2 bases, with 8 bases left between them. CDR3 bases: TGTGCCAGTAACCACGGACAAGAGACCCAGTACTTC. It is translated as CASNHGQETQYF.

The V and J genes are TRBV5-6 and TRBJ1-6; tentatively, D is TRBD1 (5 bases). CDR1 is SGHDT, CDR2 YYEEEE, per germline. CDR3 length equals 15 residues. V gave up 2 bases and J gave up 10 bases, with 16 bases separating them. The CDR3, as DNA: TGTGCCAGCAGCTTCAGGGCCCAGAGGGCGTCACCCCTCCACTTT. It translates to CASSFRAQRASPLHF. Variable domain in full (rest from reference TRBV5-6 and TRBJ1-6): DAGVTQSPTHLIKTRGQQVTLRCSPKSGHDTVSWYQQALGQGPQFIFQYYEEEERQRGNFPDRFSGHQFPNYSSELNVNALLLGDSALYLCASSFRAQRASPLHFGNGTRLTVT.

The V gene is TRBV5-4, the J gene TRBJ1-1, with a tentative D call TRBD1 (5 bases). The CDR3 contains 16 residues. The germline CDR1 and CDR2 sequences are SGHNT and YYREEE (reference sequence). V was shortened by 0 bases and J by 0 bases, with 12 bases between the two germline ends. CDR3 in amino acids: CASSLGGRGMNTEAFF. CDR3 in DNA: TGTGCCAGCAGCTTGGGCGGACGGGGGATGAACACTGAAGCTTTCTTT.

The V gene is TRBV5-1, the J gene TRBJ2-1; D call uncertain. CDR3 length: 12 amino acids. Germline V gene lookup returns CDR1 SGHRS and CDR2 YFSETQ. V was pared by 7 bases and J by 7 bases, with 12 bases between. This CDR3 is CASGRGTNEQFF. CDR3 bases: TGCGCCAGCGGAAGAGGCACAAATGAGCAGTTCTTC. Complete variable domain (other parts from reference TRBV5-1 and TRBJ2-1): KAGVTQTPRYLIKTRGQQVTLSCSPISGHRSVSWYQQTPGQGLQFLFEYFSETQRNKGNFPGRFSGRQFSNSRSEMNVSTLELGDSALYLCASGRGTNEQFFGPGTRLTVL.

The V gene is TRBV10-1, the J gene TRBJ2-5; the match to TRBD2 covers 8 bases. Trimming at V came to 2 bases and at J to 1 base, leaving 9 bases not matched to a gene. CDR3 size: 17 residues. Germline CDR1 reads WNHNN; CDR2 reads SYGVQD (reference sequence). The CDR3 protein is CASSEPWTSQPQETQYF. The CDR3 DNA follows: TGCGCCAGCAGTGAGCCGTGGACTAGCCAACCCCAAGAGACCCAGTACTTC.

The gene calls are TRBV7-2 and TRBJ2-7, with 13 bases identical to TRBD2. The CDR3 is 17 amino acids. Per the germline V gene, CDR1 is SGHTA and CDR2 is FQGNSA. The junction had 11 bases not matched to a gene; V was cut back by 8 bases and J by 1 base. CDR3 in amino acids: CASARGLAGERSYEQYF. The CDR3 DNA follows: TGTGCCAGCGCCCGTGGACTAGCGGGAGAACGGTCCTACGAGCAGTACTTC.

The chain is built from TRBV19 and TRBJ1-1; no reliable D call. Germline V gene data show CDR1 as LNHDA and CDR2 as SQIVND (reference sequence). This CDR3 comprises 16 residues. Trimming shortened V by 2 bases and J by 7 bases, and 20 bases separated the two germline ends. The CDR3 region is CASSIIWGNLGGEAFF. CDR3 DNA: TGTGCCAGTAGTATAATTTGGGGAAATCTGGGCGGTGAAGCTTTCTTT.

The chain joins TRBV7-3 to TRBJ2-3; D is perhaps TRBD2 (5 bases). CDR3 length: 13 residues. V lost 5 bases, J lost 2 bases, and 8 bases lay in between. Germline CDR1 is SGHTA and CDR2 is FQGTGA. CDR3: CASSVLATDTQYF. The CDR3 DNA reads TGTGCCAGCAGCGTGCTAGCCACAGATACGCAGTATTTT.

The chain uses TRBV6-5 and TRBJ2-7; D remains unclear. V lost 5 bases and J 2 bases, leaving 13 bases between the germline ends. The CDR3 loop spans 14 amino acids. In germline, CDR1 is MNHEY, CDR2 SVGAGI. The DNA of the CDR3 is TGTGCCAGCAGTCGTAGGCTGGCAACCTACGAGCAGTACTTC. Translation: CASSRRLATYEQYF.

This chain joins TRBV7-9 and TRBJ1-4; possibly TRBD1 for D (5 bases). Germline loops: CDR1 SEHNR, CDR2 FQNEAQ (reference sequence). This CDR3 is built from 14 residues. Trimming took off 6 bases at V and 8 bases at J, with 16 bases between the two ends. CDR3 sequence reads: CASRKGWDREKLFF. DNA of the CDR3: TGTGCCAGCAGGAAGGGGTGGGATAGGGAAAAACTGTTTTTT.